What follows are 27 T cell receptor beta chains derived from one specimen sequenced in a study of patients and donors after allogeneic stem cell transplantation. TCRdb used MiXCR to reprocess the RT-PCR reads, holding one entry per CDR3 protein. Here the sample spans about 960,000 distinct CDR3 sequences, about a sixth being singletons. Sequenced sample: blood, either unsorted or a sorted T cell fraction (not recorded which). Receptors originate from a human donor who was either an allogeneic HSCT recipient or a stem cell or donor lymphocyte infusion donor (not recorded which). It is not recorded whose cells these are; they may come from a transplant donor.

The rearrangement links TRBV12-3 or TRBV12-4 to TRBJ2-5, with a tentative D call TRBD2 (6 bases). Trimming took 5 bases from V and 1 from J, leaving 11 bases between them. The CDR3 runs to 14 residues. CDR3 loop: CASSGDSGQETQYF. The CDR3 DNA sequence: TGTGCCAGCAGTGGGGATAGCGGCCAAGAGACCCAGTACTTC.

The rearrangement links TRBV7-8 to TRBJ2-2, with D possibly matching TRBD2 (5 bases). Germline V gives CDR1 SGHVS, CDR2 FQNEAQ. Trimming pared 4 bases from V and 5 bases from J, leaving 11 bases between. This CDR3 is 14 amino acids long. CDR3 in amino acids: CASSSELVTGELFF. The CDR3 DNA is TGTGCCAGCAGCTCAGAACTAGTAACCGGGGAGCTGTTTTTT.

The chain employs TRBV5-1 and TRBJ1-1; no reliable D call. This CDR3 region has 14 residues. CDR1 is SGHRS, CDR2 YFSETQ, per germline. Trimming removed 0 bases at V and 2 bases at J, with 8 bases between. CDR3: CASSLDFTNTEAFF. DNA of the CDR3: TGCGCCAGCAGCTTGGATTTTACTAACACTGAAGCTTTCTTT.

CDR3 bases: TGTGCCAGCTCCCAGGGACGGGGTGAGCAGTTCTTC. Translated, it gives CASSQGRGEQFF. The rearrangement uses TRBV2 and TRBJ2-1; D assignment may be TRBD1 or TRBD2 (5 bases each). The V gene lost 8 bases and the J gene lost 9 bases, with 14 bases spanning the gap. Germline V CDR1 and CDR2: SNHLY, FYNNEI. There are 12 residues in the CDR3.

J is TRBJ2-2 and V is TRBV12-3 or TRBV12-4, with D possibly matching TRBD2 (5 bases). V was pared by 4 bases and J by 6 bases, with 21 bases between. The length of the CDR3 is 17 residues. The CDR3, as DNA: TGTGCCAGCAGTTGGCGGGCAGGAAAGCGGTTCTCCGGGGAGCTGTTTTTT. This sequence encodes CASSWRAGKRFSGELFF.

This clonotype was counted between two and nine times. This chain's CDR3 is CASSPQPIVTRGDEQFF. CDR3 nucleotide sequence: TGTGCCAGCAGTCCTCAGCCAATTGTCACAAGAGGGGATGAGCAGTTCTTC. The J gene is TRBJ2-1, the V gene TRBV27; the D call may be TRBD1 or TRBD2 (5 bases each). There are 17 residues in the CDR3. CDR1 is MNHEY and CDR2 is SMNVEV in the germline V gene (reference sequence). Trimming removed 5 bases at V and 8 bases at J, with 25 bases between.

This clonotype was recorded a few times. The chain carries TRBV2 and TRBJ1-4; perhaps TRBD1 as D (6 bases). Germline V gene data show CDR1 as SNHLY and CDR2 as FYNNEI. This CDR3 has 14 amino acids. The V gene lost 8 bases and the J gene lost 8 bases, with 18 bases spanning the gap. CDR3 DNA: TGTGCCAGCGACCTAGGGGGGTTGCAGGAAAAACTGTTTTTT. It codes for CASDLGGLQEKLFF.

DNA for the CDR3: TGCAGTGCTACCCCCCTGGGGGGGAAAGAGACCCAGTACTTC. It translates to CSATPLGGKETQYF. The chain has TRBV20-1 and TRBJ2-5; 7 bases agree with TRBD2. CDR1 is DFQATT and CDR2 is SNEGSKA in the germline V gene (reference sequence). Losses at the gene ends were 4 bases for V and 3 bases for J; bases not matched to a gene: 8. The CDR3 is 14 residues long.

This clonotype was observed a few times. J is TRBJ1-5 and V is TRBV20-1; no reliable D call. Germline V gives CDR1 DFQATT, CDR2 SNEGSKA (reference sequence). V was trimmed by 2 bases and J by 4 bases, leaving 9 bases between them. The CDR3 is 13 amino acids. In DNA, the CDR3 is TGCAGTGCTAGATACGGGGAGAATCAGCCCCAGCATTTT. Its translation is CSARYGENQPQHF.

This clonotype showed up just once. The chain uses TRBV6-1 and TRBJ2-5; D assignment may be TRBD1 or TRBD2 (5 bases each). Germline loops: CDR1 MNHNS, CDR2 SASEGT. V was trimmed by 6 bases and J by 5 bases, leaving 13 bases between them. This CDR3 is built from 13 residues. In DNA form, the CDR3 reads TGTGCCAGCAGCCGGACCGGGGCGGAGACCCAGTACTTC. Amino acid sequence: CASSRTGAETQYF.

The rearrangement joins TRBV7-8 to TRBJ1-1; D gene ambiguous. The CDR3 consists of 9 residues. Trimming stripped 5 bases from V and 11 bases from J, with 6 bases between. Germline assignment: CDR1 SGHVS and CDR2 FQNEAQ. For the CDR3, the DNA is TGTGCCAGCAGCCCCCTGGCTTTCTTT. Translation gives CASSPLAFF.

This clonotype has a handful of counts. The V gene is TRBV10-3, the J gene TRBJ2-1, with TRBD2 identical over 14 bases. The CDR3 contains 17 residues. CDR1 and CDR2 from the germline V gene are ENHRY and SYGVKD. Trimming removed 2 bases from V and 6 bases from J; junction bases left unmatched: 6. CDR3 sequence: CAISEMGGLAGANEQFF. The CDR3 DNA reads TGTGCCATCAGTGAGATGGGGGGACTAGCGGGAGCCAATGAGCAGTTCTTC.

This clonotype was detected only a few times. The rearrangement links TRBV6-5 to TRBJ2-7; TRBD1 matches 7 bases. Trimming removed 2 bases from V and 4 bases from J; junction bases left unmatched: 8. CDR3 length equals 15 residues. Germline V gene sequence: CDR1 MNHEY, CDR2 SVGAGI. CDR3 coding DNA: TGTGCCAGCAGTTACACGGGACAGAAGGGTTACGAGCAGTACTTC. It codes for CASSYTGQKGYEQYF.

This clonotype has just a few counts. V is TRBV20-1 and J is TRBJ2-1, with TRBD2 as a possible D gene (6 bases). The CDR3 consists of 13 residues. Germline lookup yields CDR1 DFQATT and CDR2 SNEGSKA (reference sequence). The CDR3, as DNA: TGCAGCCCGGAGGGGCCTGGAGGGTCTGAGCAGTTCTTC. Protein product: CSPEGPGGSEQFF.

The chain carries TRBV12-3 or TRBV12-4 and TRBJ2-1, with 12 bases fitting TRBD2. Trimming at V came to 3 bases and at J to 10 bases, leaving 10 bases not matched to a gene. The CDR3 has 16 amino acids. The CDR3: CASSFSLWTSGEEQFF. The CDR3 DNA reads TGTGCCAGCAGTTTTTCGCTTTGGACTAGCGGGGAGGAGCAGTTCTTC.

Only a few counts were recorded for this clonotype. The V gene is TRBV5-1, the J gene TRBJ2-5; possibly TRBD1 for D (6 bases). The V gene lost 6 bases and the J gene lost 0 bases, with 15 bases spanning the gap. The CDR3 runs to 15 residues. Germline loops: CDR1 SGHRS, CDR2 YFSETQ. The CDR3: CASTRGQTNQETQYF. DNA of the CDR3: TGCGCCAGCACCCGTGGACAGACCAACCAAGAGACCCAGTACTTC.

The chain employs TRBV12-3 or TRBV12-4 and TRBJ2-7; 7 bases map to TRBD2. This CDR3 comprises 18 residues. With V trimmed by 5 bases and J by 1 base, 17 bases remained unmatched. CDR3 DNA sequence: TGTGCCAGCAGTCTGGCCCGTATCACTAGCGCTGGGTCCTACGAGCAGTACTTC. Amino acid sequence: CASSLARITSAGSYEQYF.

This clonotype was counted between two and nine times. J is TRBJ1-1 and V is TRBV6-5, with 7 bases that match TRBD1. Germline V gene data show CDR1 as MNHEY and CDR2 as SVGAGI. This CDR3 contains 18 residues. With 2 bases clipped from V and 0 bases from J, the junction kept 12 bases outside the gene matches. The CDR3 reads CASSYAKTRTGLNTEAFF. The CDR3 DNA sequence: TGTGCCAGCAGTTACGCAAAAACGAGGACAGGATTGAACACTGAAGCTTTCTTT.

V is TRBV11-1 and J is TRBJ1-1; weak D call: TRBD1 (5 bases). Trimming cost V 5 bases and J 10 bases, with 14 bases left between them. The CDR3 covers 12 residues. Per germline, CDR1 SGHAT and CDR2 FQDESV (reference sequence). The CDR3 DNA reads as TGTGCCAGCAGCCCGGGACTAAGGTCAGCTTTCTTT. Amino acids: CASSPGLRSAFF.

The chain links TRBV6-4 to TRBJ1-1; perhaps TRBD1 as D (6 bases). Per germline, CDR1 MRHNA and CDR2 SNTAGT. V was pared by 0 bases and J by 3 bases, with 11 bases between. The CDR3 runs 15 residues. The CDR3 here is CASSDSRRGHTEAFF. The CDR3 DNA follows: TGTGCCAGCAGTGACTCTCGCAGGGGCCACACTGAAGCTTTCTTT.

This sequence joins TRBV7-6 and TRBJ1-5; 10 positions agree with TRBD1. The J segment lost 6 bases and the V segment lost 5 bases, leaving 7 bases of the junction unmatched. The CDR3 covers 15 residues. The germline V gene has CDR1 SGHVS and CDR2 FNYEAQ. The CDR3 reads CASSPDGQGVQPQHF. The CDR3 DNA reads TGTGCCAGCAGCCCAGACGGACAGGGGGTTCAGCCCCAGCATTTT. The complete variable domain, with remaining parts taken from reference TRBV7-6 and TRBJ1-5, reads GAGVSQSPRYKVTKRGQDVALRCDPISGHVSLYWYRQALGQGPEFLTYFNYEAQQDKSGLPNDRFSAERPEGSISTLTIQRTEQRDSAMYRCASSPDGQGVQPQHFGDGTRLSIL.

This sequence joins TRBV12-3 or TRBV12-4 and TRBJ2-1, with 8 bases lining up with TRBD2. With 6 bases clipped from V and 9 bases from J, the junction kept 10 bases outside the gene matches. This CDR3 is built from 14 residues. CDR3 in amino acids: CASRPSGGGGEQFF. The CDR3 DNA reads TGTGCCAGCAGGCCGTCGGGGGGGGGCGGTGAGCAGTTCTTC.

V gene TRBV18 combines with J gene TRBJ2-5; D ambiguous. Trimming left V 2 bases short and J 5 bases short, with 6 bases between. This CDR3 has 12 residues. CDR1 is KGHSH and CDR2 is LQKENI in the germline V gene. The CDR3, as DNA: TGTGCCAGCTCACCAGAGTCGGAGACCCAGTACTTC. The encoded protein is CASSPESETQYF.

CDR3 in DNA: TGTGCCAGCAGCGTTACAGCGGCTGGGGCCAACGTCCTGACTTTC. Amino acids: CASSVTAAGANVLTF. J is TRBJ2-6 and V is TRBV11-3, with D possibly matching TRBD2 (5 bases). V lost 5 bases and J lost 2, with 10 bases in between. CDR3 size: 15 residues. Looked up from germline, CDR1 is SGHNT and CDR2 is YENEEA.

This clonotype turned up a few times. The V and J genes are TRBV12-3 or TRBV12-4 and TRBJ1-1; D ambiguous. The V end was cut by 2 bases, the J end by 4 bases, with 11 bases between. The length of the CDR3 is 14 residues. CDR3 region: CASSLFAPSTEAFF. Written as DNA, the CDR3 is TGTGCCAGCAGTTTATTTGCCCCGAGCACTGAAGCTTTCTTT.

This sequence joins TRBV5-1 and TRBJ1-1; tentative D call: TRBD1 (5 bases). The germline V gene has CDR1 SGHRS and CDR2 YFSETQ. The CDR3 consists of 15 residues. The V end lost 0 bases, the J end lost 4 bases, and 13 bases lay between the germline ends. CDR3 in DNA: TGCGCCAGCAGCTTGGTGCAGGGCCGGGGCACTGAAGCTTTCTTT. This codes for CASSLVQGRGTEAFF.

The gene calls are TRBV27 and TRBJ2-1; 10 bases match TRBD2. The V gene end was trimmed by 1 base and the J gene end by 10 bases; junction bases not matched to a gene: 7. There are 15 residues in the CDR3. The germline V gene encodes CDR1 MNHEY and CDR2 SMNVEV (reference sequence). CDR3 in amino acids: CASSLLLAGIREQFF. The CDR3 DNA follows: TGTGCCAGCAGTTTATTACTAGCGGGAATCAGAGAGCAGTTCTTC.